This TCR beta chain was recovered during a study of monozygotic twins with inflammatory bowel disease (dated by TCRdb to between 2018 and 2021). About the full investigation: The full study comprised around 28 monozygotic twin pairs: nine German pairs (four IBD-concordant, five IBD-discordant) and 19 IBD-discordant Danish pairs. The search for disease-associated traits relied mainly on comparing, within discordant pairs, IBD patients with their genetically identical healthy co-twins. Each individual had, on average, about 151 000 unique TCRalpha sequences and 181 000 unique TCRbeta sequences available for analysis.

General study outcomes and caveats: Because patients received different immunosuppressive treatments, the repertoires may have picked up extra background noise and variability between individuals. Compared with healthy twins, IBD patients shared fewer clonotypes with other individuals, and the difference was most pronounced in patients with signs of disease activity. No difference in repertoire similarity was observed between concordant and discordant twins, possibly owing to limited statistical power. A decrease in TCRbeta repertoire diversity, as measured by inverse Simpson index, was observed in IBD patients compared with their healthy co-twins. No single strong signal or clonotype linked to IBD turned up in the results, so the idea that one exists was not supported. The analysis was unable to tell different T cell subtypes apart.

To note about this clonotype: Its antigen target is currently unknown.

The method was 5' RACE. Each TCR library was prepared from around 3.5 ug of total RNA. For each sample, cDNA synthesis was carried out in eight separate reactions using SMARTScribe reverse transcriptase. Unique molecular identifiers containing a 6-nucleotide sample barcode were introduced through template switching during cDNA synthesis. Amplification of TCRalpha and TCRbeta cDNA involved two nested PCRs of approximately 16 and 10 cycles, and each PCR was followed by bead purification. Before amplification, the cDNA was treated with uracil DNA-glycosylase and purified using the QIAquick PCR purification kit. The second PCR added Illumina TruSeq-compatible adapters along with sample-specific barcodes. Library quality and concentration were assessed using TapeStation and Qubit, and roughly 5.5 ng of each library was pooled. Pooled libraries were sequenced on an Illumina HiSeq2500 single-index Rapid Run with 2 x 100 bp reads and custom sequencing primers. The authors' pipeline ran thus. UMI-based consensus assembly with MiGEC version 1.2.6 was used to correct PCR and sequencing errors. MiXCR version 2.1.1 was used to carry out V(D)J alignment, clonotype assembly and CDR3 extraction. Normalisation of gene usage, clonotype sharing and MAIT/NKT TCR abundance was achieved by analysing the top 1000, 10 000 and 20 000 clonotypes per sample. After downsampling to 27 000 UMIs, diversity was calculated as the inverse Simpson index using the vegan R package. Paired Mann-Whitney U tests were applied to discordant twin pairs, and Benjamini-Hochberg correction was used for multiple testing. Based on TCRdb reprocessing of the reads, there is one entry per CDR3 protein sequence, and DNA is missing. In this record, the V and J calls reflect TCRdb's handling and not the investigators' own analysis. The sample table on file contains approximately 390,000 distinct CDR3 sequences. Less than 2.5% of the sample is held by the ten biggest clonotypes.

A roughly 2.7 ml peripheral blood sample was drawn into PAXgene tubes per donor and stored at -80°C. Without any T cell sorting, total RNA was extracted from whole blood using the PAXgene blood miRNA kit on an automated QIAcube. Peripheral blood from monozygotic twin pairs, either concordant or discordant for inflammatory bowel disease, underwent deep TCRalpha and TCRbeta repertoire profiling that used unique molecular barcoding. For every twin pair, smoking habits were documented, and each individual was categorised as a current, former or never smoker. Including the terminal cysteine and phenylalanine, the CDR3 comprises 15 residues. This entry has no DNA. According to the germline V gene, CDR1 reads MNHEY and CDR2 reads SVGAGI.

The chain is assembled from TRBV6-5 and TRBJ1-2. The material sequenced was blood. The TCR comes from a human donor with ulcerative colitis or Crohn's disease, or a healthy co-twin of an affected twin (not recorded which). The CDR3 protein: CASSYSRNREGGYTF.